One and the same sample provided the 30 T cell receptor beta chains below, sequenced in a study of molecular identifiers for immune sequencing clone quantification. MiXCR, run by TCRdb on the PCR reads, gives a single entry per CDR3 protein. Of about half a million distinct CDR3 sequences in the sample, 20% to 25% were seen once. The source material was naive CD8+ T cells from blood, with Jurkat cell RNA spiked in. The subset was: FACS-sorted CD8+CD4-CCR7+CD45RA+ naive T cells. Source of these receptors: a human donor in good health. Some libraries in this study had Jurkat cell RNA spiked in.

The J gene is TRBJ2-7, the V gene TRBV6-2 or TRBV6-3; D possibly matches TRBD1 or TRBD2 (5 bases each). There are 18 residues in the CDR3. V dropped 2 bases and J dropped 6 bases, with 26 bases sitting between them. Germline V CDR1 and CDR2: MNHEY, SVGEGT. The CDR3 region is CASSYHPRLGRTSGEQYF. CDR3 in DNA: TGTGCCAGCAGTTACCACCCGCGCTTGGGGCGGACTTCAGGCGAGCAGTACTTC.

This clonotype has at least ten counts. The V call is TRBV7-3, the J call TRBJ2-7, with TRBD2 identical over 10 bases. Germline V CDR1 and CDR2: SGHTA, FQGTGA. The CDR3 is 15 amino acids. The junction had 5 bases not matched to a gene; V was cut back by 0 bases and J by 6 bases. The CDR3 bases are TGTGCCAGCAGCTTAACAGGTCCTAGCGGGAGCGAGCAGTACTTC. This sequence encodes CASSLTGPSGSEQYF.

The rearrangement joins TRBV28 to TRBJ2-3, with TRBD2 as a possible D gene (5 bases). There are 17 residues in the CDR3. V lost 8 bases to trimming and J lost 2 bases, with 23 bases between them. Germline V gene sequence: CDR1 MDHEN, CDR2 SYDVKM. This CDR3 is CASDWLSGQKITDTQYF. The CDR3, as DNA: TGTGCCAGCGATTGGCTCAGCGGCCAAAAAATCACAGATACGCAGTATTTT.

J is TRBJ2-7 and V is TRBV27; TRBD2 matches 8 bases. From germline, CDR1 is MNHEY and CDR2 SMNVEV (reference sequence). The CDR3 is 14 residues long. J was trimmed by 2 bases and V by 4 bases; bases with no gene match: 4. CDR3 loop: CASSYSGSAYEQYF. The CDR3 bases are TGTGCCAGCAGTTACAGCGGGAGTGCCTACGAGCAGTACTTC.

This clonotype has more than one count but fewer than ten. The V call is TRBV2, the J call TRBJ1-5, with TRBD1 as a possible D gene (5 bases). The CDR3 totals 13 residues. Trimming pared 8 bases from V and 1 base from J, leaving 9 bases between. Germline V gives CDR1 SNHLY, CDR2 FYNNEI. CDR3 coding DNA: TGTGCCAGCTGGGGGGAGAGCAATCAGCCCCAGCATTTT. Its protein product is CASWGESNQPQHF.

This clonotype was found many times. The chain joins TRBV30 to TRBJ2-1; weak D call: TRBD2 (6 bases). CDR3 length equals 11 residues. The V and J ends lost 4 bases and 7 bases respectively, with 8 bases between them. In germline, CDR1 is GTSNPN, CDR2 SVGIG (reference sequence). In nucleotides, the CDR3 is TGTGCCTGGACGGGGGAGAATGAGCAGTTCTTC. As protein: CAWTGENEQFF. Filled out from reference TRBV30 and TRBJ2-1, the complete variable domain reads SQTIHQWPATLVQPVGSPLSLECTVEGTSNPNLYWYRQAAGRGLQLLFYSVGIGQISSEVPQNLSASRPQDRQFILSSKKLLLSDSGFYLCAWTGENEQFFGPGTRLTVL.

About this clonotype itself: A single base separates this from a much larger clone, so it may be a read error. Because it lacks the conserved phenylalanine or tryptophan at the end, this CDR3 is likely a read error. CDR3 bases: TGTGCCAGCAGCGGACCCGGGACTAGCGGGAGGGCCTCCTACGAGCAGTACTCC. Its protein is CASSGPGTSGRASYEQYS. The chain recombines TRBV5-3 with TRBJ2-7; TRBD2 matches at 16 bases. TRBV5-3 is an open reading frame whose function is uncertain. V was clipped by 8 bases and J by 0 bases; unmatched bases: 11. There are 18 residues in the CDR3.

The chain uses TRBV29-1 and TRBJ2-1; D is unclear. The CDR3 has 13 amino acids. Germline lookup yields CDR1 SQVTM and CDR2 ANQGSEA. The V and J ends lost 4 bases and 2 bases respectively, with 9 bases between them. The CDR3 loop reads CSVAPVTYNEQFF. The DNA of the CDR3 is TGCAGCGTTGCCCCAGTCACCTACAATGAGCAGTTCTTC.

This chain links TRBV7-2 with TRBJ2-3; unclear D gene. The V end lost 4 bases, the J end lost 14 bases, and 16 bases lay between the germline ends. The CDR3 extends over 12 amino acids. Germline-derived CDR1 and CDR2 are SGHTA and FQGNSA. The CDR3 DNA follows: TGTGCCAGCAGCTCCCGGACCAGACATCCGTATTTT. It codes for CASSSRTRHPYF.

The chain links TRBV6-5 to TRBJ1-1; no definite D call. This CDR3 contains 11 residues. With 11 bases removed from V and 5 bases from J, the gap between germline ends came to 12 bases. Germline CDR1 reads MNHEY; CDR2 reads SVGAGI. This CDR3 is CALGSGTEAFF. The CDR3 DNA reads TGTGCCCTAGGGTCTGGGACTGAAGCTTTCTTT.

With regard to this clonotype: Just one base apart from a much larger clone, this may be a read error. This chain connects TRBV6-5 to TRBJ2-7; 9 bases line up with TRBD1. There are 14 residues in the CDR3. Germline V gene data show CDR1 as MNHEY and CDR2 as SVGAGI. CDR3 bases: TGTGCCGGCAGTATCCGGGACAGGGTCTACGAGCAGTACTTC. Translation gives CAGSIRDRVYEQYF.

This clonotype was detected only a few times. The rearrangement links TRBV7-9 to TRBJ1-1, with 8 bases matching TRBD1. The J segment lost 2 bases and the V segment lost 5 bases, leaving 7 bases of the junction unmatched. CDR1 SEHNR and CDR2 FQNEAQ come from the germline V gene (reference sequence). The CDR3 loop spans 15 amino acids. CDR3 residues: CASSAPTGVNTEAFF. The CDR3 DNA sequence: TGTGCCAGCAGCGCCCCGACAGGGGTCAACACTGAAGCTTTCTTT.

This clonotype was observed a few times. The chain employs TRBV27 and TRBJ2-7; 9 bases are a match to TRBD1. CDR1 is MNHEY and CDR2 is SMNVEV in the germline V gene (reference sequence). After removal of 5 bases from V and 4 bases from J, the junction contained 9 bases not matched to a gene. The CDR3 contains 15 residues. The CDR3 DNA reads TGTGCCAGCAGTACAACAGGGGGCGTTATATACGAGCAGTACTTC. Translation gives CASSTTGGVIYEQYF.

The chain uses TRBV20-1 and TRBJ2-3; D is perhaps TRBD2 (6 bases). CDR3 length: 15 residues. Trimming pared 4 bases from V and 3 bases from J, leaving 17 bases between. The germline CDR1 and CDR2 sequences are DFQATT and SNEGSKA (reference sequence). The CDR3 nucleotides read TGCAGTGCTAACCTAGCGTGGGGGTCAACAGATACGCAGTATTTT. This gives the protein CSANLAWGSTDTQYF.

This clonotype showed up just once. At one end the junction does not follow the germline gene, possibly because of a read error. This chain connects TRBV12-3 or TRBV12-4 to TRBJ1-1, with 9 nucleotides matching TRBD1. The CDR3 loop spans 15 amino acids. Written as DNA, the CDR3 is TGTGCCAGCAGCCGTTCTGGGACAGGGCTAACTGGAGCTTTCTTT. As protein: CASSRSGTGLTGAFF.

This clonotype was counted at least ten times. This chain connects TRBV6-5 to TRBJ1-4; a weak D match, TRBD1 (6 bases). Trimming stripped 7 bases from V and 4 bases from J, with 16 bases between. The CDR3 is made up of 15 amino acids. Germline CDR1 and CDR2: MNHEY and SVGAGI. CDR3 loop: CASTPGQYYNEKLFF. The CDR3 DNA is TGTGCCAGCACTCCAGGACAGTATTATAATGAAAAACTGTTTTTT.

V gene TRBV27 combines with J gene TRBJ1-4; D call uncertain. Per the germline V gene, CDR1 is MNHEY and CDR2 is SMNVEV (reference sequence). V was shortened by 1 base and J by 4 bases, with 7 bases between the two germline ends. This CDR3 has 14 amino acids. The CDR3 spells CASSLWTGNEKLFF. The CDR3 bases are TGTGCCAGCAGTTTATGGACCGGTAATGAAAAACTGTTTTTT.

The chain is built from TRBV12-5 and TRBJ2-3; D may be TRBD2 (6 bases). The ends were cut back, 0 bases at V and 4 bases at J, with 17 bases in the middle. Germline V gene data show CDR1 as LGHNT and CDR2 as FRNRAP. This CDR3 has 17 residues. The CDR3 protein is CASGLVRVGGNPDTQYF. DNA for the CDR3: TGTGCTAGTGGTTTGGTCCGAGTTGGGGGGAATCCAGATACGCAGTATTTT.

This clonotype was detected many times. The CDR3 sequence is CASTLGTFTFF. The CDR3 bases are TGTGCCAGTACCCTGGGCACCTTCACGTTCTTC. The J gene is TRBJ2-1, the V gene TRBV19; D gene unclear. Germline V gives CDR1 LNHDA, CDR2 SQIVND (reference sequence). The CDR3 runs 11 residues. Deletions cut 7 bases from V and 15 bases from J, with 16 bases between.

This clonotype turned up a few times. CDR3: CSVDGGPSSYNEQFF. CDR3 in DNA: TGCAGCGTTGACGGCGGGCCCAGCTCCTACAATGAGCAGTTCTTC. The V and J genes are TRBV29-1 and TRBJ2-1; D may be TRBD2 (5 bases). CDR1 and CDR2 from the germline V gene are SQVTM and ANQGSEA. V dropped 3 bases and J dropped 0 bases, with 12 bases sitting between them. The CDR3 loop spans 15 amino acids.

Points on this clonotype: A much larger clone sits a single nucleotide away, making a read error possible. This chain connects TRBV4-2 to TRBJ1-3; D call uncertain. Trimming left V 0 bases short and J 0 bases short, with 6 bases between. Germline assignment: CDR1 LGHNA and CDR2 YNFKEQ. This CDR3 comprises 15 residues. CDR3 region: CASSQEDFSGNTIYF. The DNA for the CDR3 is TGTGCCAGCAGCCAAGAGGACTTCTCTGGAAACACCATATATTTT.

The chain has TRBV2 and TRBJ2-7; D might be TRBD1 (6 bases). This CDR3 is 14 amino acids long. In germline, CDR1 is SNHLY, CDR2 FYNNEI. Trimming took 6 bases from V and 1 from J, leaving 13 bases between them. This CDR3 reads CASRDRQGSYEQYF. The CDR3 DNA is TGTGCCAGCAGGGACCGGCAGGGGTCCTACGAGCAGTACTTC.

This clonotype was counted ten times or more. The rearrangement uses TRBV12-3 or TRBV12-4 and TRBJ1-5; D ambiguous. Trimming pared 0 bases from V and 4 bases from J, leaving 10 bases between. CDR3 length: 15 residues. CDR3 DNA: TGTGCCAGCAGTTTAGCGCAAAATGGAAATCAGCCCCAGCATTTT. This sequence encodes CASSLAQNGNQPQHF.

The chain is built from TRBV19 and TRBJ1-5, with D possibly being TRBD1 (6 bases). The CDR3 consists of 15 residues. Trimming cost V 2 bases and J 3 bases, with 11 bases left between them. Per the germline V gene, CDR1 is LNHDA and CDR2 is SQIVND (reference sequence). The DNA for the CDR3 is TGTGCCAGTAGTATAAGGACAGCCTCCAATCAGCCCCAGCATTTT. It encodes CASSIRTASNQPQHF.

This clonotype was recorded only once. One base away lies a much larger clone, so this may be a sequencing read error. The rearrangement uses TRBV2 and TRBJ1-2; possibly TRBD1 for D (6 bases). The germline V gene has CDR1 SNHLY and CDR2 FYNNEI. The CDR3 is made up of 15 amino acids. In nucleotides, the CDR3 is TGTGCCAGCATTCTTCGGCAGGGGCCTAACTATGGCCACACCTTC. Amino acids: CASILRQGPNYGHTF. Looking up the rest from reference TRBV2 and TRBJ1-2 gives the full variable domain: EPEVTQTPSHQVTQMGQEVILRCVPISNHLYFYWYRQILGQKVEFLVSFYNNEISEKSEIFDDQFSVERPDGSNFTLKIRSTKLEDSAMYFCASILRQGPNYGHTFGSGTRLTVV.

Remarks on this clonotype: A junction end diverges from the germline sequence, so it may reflect a read error. The rearrangement links TRBV9 to TRBJ2-7, with D hard to call. Germline assignment: CDR1 SGDLS and CDR2 YYNGEE. The CDR3 is 14 amino acids. CDR3: CVSSVGRSSYEQYF. The CDR3 DNA reads as TGTGTCAGCAGCGTTGGACGGAGCTCCTACGAGCAGTACTTC. Full variable domain (rest looked up from reference TRBV9 and TRBJ2-7): DSGVTQTPKHLITATGQRVTLRCSPRSGDLSVYWYQQSLDQGLQFLIQYYNGEERAKGNILERFSAQQFPDLHSELNLSSLELGDSALYFCVSSVGRSSYEQYFGPGTRLTVT.

A word on this clonotype: This clone may be a read error of a much larger clone one base away. The chain couples TRBV12-3 or TRBV12-4 to TRBJ1-4, with D perhaps TRBD1 (5 bases). The CDR3 has 15 amino acids. The CDR3 here is CASTDPGEGNEKLSF. The DNA of the CDR3 is TGTGCCAGCACCGACCCGGGGGAGGGTAATGAAAAACTGTCTTTT.

This clonotype was picked up a small number of times. The V and J genes are TRBV12-3 or TRBV12-4 and TRBJ2-2; unclear D gene. The CDR3 runs to 13 residues. V lost 3 bases and J 3 bases, leaving 5 bases between the germline ends. DNA of the CDR3: TGTGCCAGCAGTTTTGTAGACACCGGGGAGCTGTTTTTT. Translated, it gives CASSFVDTGELFF.

The rearrangement links TRBV2 to TRBJ1-2; D is uncertain. With 6 bases removed from V and 0 bases from J, the gap between germline ends came to 20 bases. This CDR3 has 17 residues. The germline V gene has CDR1 SNHLY and CDR2 FYNNEI. The CDR3 protein is CASSGGIGRLTNYGYTF. The CDR3 region has the DNA TGTGCCAGCAGCGGCGGTATAGGAAGGCTTACTAACTATGGCTACACCTTC.

There are a few counts of this clonotype. The chain employs TRBV19 and TRBJ2-7, with D possibly TRBD1 on 6 matching bases. The germline CDR1 and CDR2 sequences are LNHDA and SQIVND (reference sequence). This CDR3 region has 14 residues. Trimming removed 1 base at V and 4 bases at J, with 11 bases between. In nucleotides, the CDR3 is TGTGCCAGTAGTATAGCCCCAGGGGAATACGAGCAGTACTTC. Translated, it gives CASSIAPGEYEQYF. Full variable domain (remainder filled in from reference TRBV19 and TRBJ2-7): DGGITQSPKYLFRKEGQNVTLSCEQNLNHDAMYWYRQDPGQGLRLIYYSQIVNDFQKGDIAEGYSVSREKKESFPLTVTSAQKNPTAFYLCASSIAPGEYEQYFGPGTRLTVT.